The 11 T cell receptor beta chains in this list originate from one sample, sequenced in a study of shared clonotypes between healthy human individuals. Measured with immunoSEQ multiplex PCR; TCRdb has only the in-frame clones, and not every one. Here the sample spans about 340,000 clones, more than 60% being singletons. Specimen: memory CD4+ T cells sorted from blood. Described subset: CD45RA-negative fraction. These TCRs come from a man aged 25-40 years in good health.

This rearrangement joins TRBV6-6 to TRBJ2-2, with D unclear. Per the germline V gene, CDR1 is MNHNY and CDR2 is SVGAGI (reference sequence). Trimming pared 2 bases from V and 5 bases from J, leaving 6 bases between. CDR3 size: 13 residues. The CDR3 DNA is TGTGCCAGCAGTTACGTGATTACCGGGGAGCTGTTTTTT. It codes for CASSYVITGELFF.

The chain is built from TRBV9 and TRBJ2-1; 10 bases align to TRBD2. J lost 3 bases, V lost 6 bases, and 12 bases had no gene match. The V gene's germline CDR1 is SGDLS and CDR2 YYNGEE. The CDR3 length is 17 residues. CDR3 coding DNA: TGTGCCAGCACTGGACAGGCTGGACTAGCGGACTACAATGAGCAGTTCTTC. Translation gives CASTGQAGLADYNEQFF.

The V call is TRBV10-2, the J call TRBJ1-5; D unclear. This CDR3 contains 13 residues. Deletions cut 6 bases from V and 5 bases from J, with 11 bases between. The germline V gene has CDR1 WSHSY and CDR2 SAAADI. As DNA, the CDR3 is TGCGCCAGCAGACGATCCCTGGATCAGCCCCAGCATTTT. It translates to CASRRSLDQPQHF.

V usage is TRBV7-2 and J usage is TRBJ1-2, with 9 bases identical to TRBD1. Germline V gene data show CDR1 as SGHTA and CDR2 as FQGNSA. This CDR3 region has 13 residues. The J segment lost 8 bases and the V segment lost 4 bases, leaving 5 bases of the junction unmatched. CDR3 DNA sequence: TGTGCCAGCAGCTGGCGGACAGGGGAAGGCTACACCTTC. This encodes CASSWRTGEGYTF.

This clone was seen a few times. The rearrangement uses TRBV11-2 and TRBJ1-4; tentative D call: TRBD1 (5 bases). V was trimmed by 4 bases and J by 6 bases, leaving 12 bases between them. The CDR3 has 14 amino acids. Germline lookup yields CDR1 SGHAT and CDR2 FQNNGV. CDR3 region: CASSSGPLDEKLFF. The CDR3 DNA follows: TGTGCCAGCAGCTCGGGACCTCTGGATGAAAAACTGTTTTTT.

The chain employs TRBV5-1 and TRBJ2-1, with 7 nucleotides matching TRBD2. V dropped 0 bases and J dropped 4; count of bases not matched to a gene: 4. CDR1 SGHRS and CDR2 YFSETQ come from the germline V gene. The CDR3 spans 15 residues. The CDR3 DNA follows: TGCGCCAGCAGCTTGGAGGGTAGCGGGTACAATGAGCAGTTCTTC. It encodes CASSLEGSGYNEQFF.

The rearrangement uses TRBV6-6 and TRBJ2-7; tentative D call: TRBD2 (6 bases). This CDR3 region has 14 residues. Trimming stripped 6 bases from V and 3 bases from J, with 15 bases between. Germline V lookup: CDR1 MNHNY, CDR2 SVGAGI (reference sequence). CDR3 nucleotide sequence: TGTGCCAGCAGCTCGACTAGATTAGGCTACGAGCAGTACTTC. It encodes CASSSTRLGYEQYF.

Of note for this clone: The sample holds other DNA sequences that translate to the same CDR3. The V gene is TRBV9, the J gene TRBJ1-5, with a weak D call TRBD1 (5 bases). Trimming pared 2 bases from V and 0 bases from J, leaving 9 bases between. The CDR3 has 15 residues. CDR1 is SGDLS and CDR2 is YYNGEE in the germline V gene. CDR3 sequence (DNA): TGTGCCAGCAGCGTCGGGGGGTATAGCAATCAGCCCCAGCATTTT. Its protein product is CASSVGGYSNQPQHF.

This clone was recorded a few times. The chain links TRBV11-3 to TRBJ1-2; D gene uncertain. From germline, CDR1 is SGHNT and CDR2 YENEEA. The CDR3 contains 13 residues. Trimming took 4 bases from V and 4 from J, leaving 10 bases between them. Here the CDR3 DNA reads TGTGCCAGCAGCTCACCACCACTCTATGGCTACACCTTC. The encoded protein is CASSSPPLYGYTF.

This chain uses TRBV5-4 with TRBJ2-7, with 9 bases that match TRBD2. Germline V gene data show CDR1 as SGHNT and CDR2 as YYREEE (reference sequence). The CDR3 contains 16 residues. J was trimmed by 6 bases and V by 1 base; bases with no gene match: 11. This CDR3 reads CASSLPGLAGEREQYF. In DNA, the CDR3 is TGTGCCAGCAGCTTGCCGGGGTTAGCGGGAGAACGCGAGCAGTACTTC.

The rearrangement uses TRBV18 and TRBJ2-1; D is undetermined. CDR3 length: 15 amino acids. The germline V gene has CDR1 KGHSH and CDR2 LQKENI. The V and J ends lost 6 bases and 7 bases respectively, with 19 bases between them. The CDR3 loop is CASSVLQSFGNEQFF. For the CDR3, the DNA is TGTGCCAGCTCCGTATTACAGAGCTTTGGGAATGAGCAGTTCTTC.